This is a list of T cell receptor beta chains from one sample in a study of blood T cell repertoires in COVID-19. TCRdb's table, derived via immunoSEQ multiplex PCR, lists solely in-frame clones and lacks some. The data hold 190,000 or so clones, with about 84% observed a single time. Sequenced: PBMCs or T cells enriched from blood (not recorded which). Source of these receptors: a woman aged 25 to 45 who had recovered from COVID-19. CDR3s include the opening cysteine and the closing phenylalanine or tryptophan. A D gene is named only where the DNA matches it firmly. The size entry is marked missing in some rows and otherwise reads once, few, many or a size class.

.,TRBV19,.,TRBJ2-2,CATSGGLNTGELFF,TGTGCCACCTCAGGGGGGCTGAACACCGGGGAGCTGTTTTTT
.,TRBV30,.,TRBJ1-5,CAWSTQGNQPQHF,TGTGCCTGGAGTACTCAGGGGAATCAGCCCCAGCATTTT
.,TRBV19,once,TRBJ1-5,CATKGGQVNGLPNQPQHF,TGTGCCACTAAAGGCGGGCAGGTGAATGGGCTACCTAATCAGCCCCAGCATTTT
TRBD2,TRBV4-1,.,TRBJ2-1,CASSQDGPSGISYNEQFF,TGCGCCAGCAGCCAAGACGGGCCTAGCGGGATCTCCTACAATGAGCAGTTCTTC
.,TRBV18,.,TRBJ2-7,CASSPSPDREQYF,TGTGCCAGCTCACCGTCCCCAGACAGGGAGCAGTACTTC
.,TRBV11-1,.,TRBJ2-2,CASSRGGLNTGELFF,TGTGCCAGCAGCCGCGGGGGCTTGAACACCGGGGAGCTGTTTTTT
.,TRBV3-1/TRBV3-2,once,TRBJ2-7,CASSQDFVGYEQYF,TGTGCCAGCAGCCAAGATTTCGTCGGCTACGAGCAGTACTTC
.,TRBV5-6,.,TRBJ1-5,CASRNSYSNQPQHF,TGTGCCAGCAGAAACAGTTATAGCAATCAGCCCCAGCATTTT
TRBD2,TRBV3-1/TRBV3-2,.,TRBJ2-1,CASSRVSGRAYNEQFF,TGTGCCAGCAGCCGAGTTAGCGGGAGGGCCTACAATGAGCAGTTCTTC
TRBD2,TRBV19,.,TRBJ2-7,CASSRGLAGKDEQYF,TGTGCCAGTAGTAGGGGACTAGCGGGAAAGGACGAGCAGTACTTC
.,TRBV7-2,.,TRBJ1-1,CASSLGMVGQGAFF,TGTGCCAGCAGCTTAGGGATGGTTGGACAAGGAGCTTTCTTT
.,TRBV12-3/TRBV12-4,.,TRBJ2-2,CASLDFNTGELFF,TGTGCCAGCTTAGACTTTAACACCGGGGAGCTGTTTTTT
TRBD2,TRBV5-1,.,TRBJ2-7,CASSAGTSGSKGEQYF,TGCGCCAGCAGCGCCGGGACTAGCGGGAGTAAGGGCGAGCAGTACTTC
.,TRBV27,.,TRBJ2-1,CASSFQWYNEQFF,TGTGCCAGCAGTTTTCAGTGGTACAATGAGCAGTTCTTC
TRBD2,TRBV5-1,.,TRBJ2-2,CASSTGLAGVGTGELFF,TGCGCCAGCAGCACGGGACTAGCGGGAGTTGGTACCGGGGAGCTGTTTTTT
.,TRBV7-9,.,TRBJ1-3,CASSLAQDGNTIYF,TGTGCCAGCAGCTTAGCACAGGATGGAAACACCATATATTTT